The source of this T cell receptor (beta chain) is a study of regulatory T cells in long-lasting Graves disease (dated by TCRdb to 2020 to 2022). Background for the entire study: In the newly diagnosed Graves' disease group, patients had been taking antithyroid drugs for less than 3 months. The study took place in China and was registered as a clinical trial. This study used TCR sequencing and RNA sequencing of peripheral blood to compare persistent Graves' disease patients against newly diagnosed Graves' disease patients. A total of about 35 samples underwent TCR sequencing, from about 13 patients with persistent Graves' disease and 20 or so patients with newly diagnosed Graves' disease. Results the study describes overall, beyond this receptor: More public clonotypes were shared among persistent patients (fewer than 3,000) than among newly diagnosed patients (just under 1,000). As a limitation, the authors acknowledged that the small sample size may reduce accuracy. Compared with newly diagnosed patients, persistent Graves' disease patients had lower TCR Shannon entropy and fewer highly expanded clones, which suggests clonal expansion. Sequencing and analysis were restricted to the TCR beta chain. Because the primary lesion, thyroid tissue, could not be accessed, the study looked at peripheral blood alone. Persistent disease showed preferential use of TRBV28, TRBJ1-2 and TRBJ2-5, whereas newly diagnosed disease favored TRBV20-1 and TRBJ2-1.

Trimming takes 3 bases from V and 5 bases from J, and the germline ends sit 16 bases apart. The CDR3 is made up of 16 amino acids, end residues included. Only CDR3 DNA remains: 48 bases, in frame from the first base. The germline V gene supplies CDR1 SGHTA and CDR2 FQGNSA. The library was obtained by multiplex PCR. Instrument used: Illumina HiSeq 4000. iRepertoire HTBI primers and Arm-PCR amplification of CDR3 regions were used to construct TCR beta libraries. PCR products were gel purified before sequencing. The study's processing was this. Gene usage analysis of CDR3 amino acid clonotypes relied on the 60 or so TRBV and about 15 TRBJ segments identified across samples. COPE and FqMerger were used to merge filtered high-quality paired reads into contigs. BLAST was used to align contigs to the IMGT TRBV, TRBD and TRBJ reference genes, and CDR3 was defined following IMGT. Any clonotype with a frequency above 0.1% was counted as a highly expanded clone. Repertoire diversity was measured by Shannon entropy, and V-J evenness by the Gini coefficient. A clonotype was considered public if more than one individual shared it. TCRdb trimmed the raw reads at Q25, called clones with MiXCR and kept productive beta chains. Rows matching on CDR3 protein sequence are summarized as one entry with the most common DNA and genes. In this record, the V and J calls reflect TCRdb's handling and not the investigators' own analysis. Across this sample there are hundreds of thousands of distinct CDR3 sequences, with about 16% seen only once. Of the sample, over 20% is held by the ten largest clones.

Interpreted using the paper, the time point label stands for: newly diagnosed GD, antithyroid drugs for less than 3 months. RNA was extracted from PBMCs in TRIzol for both TCR sequencing and RNA sequencing. The diagnosis of Graves' disease was made according to American Thyroid Association guidelines. Recruitment of patients was carried out at an endocrinology department in Xi'an, China. Each patient gave about 10 milliliters of peripheral blood, collected in an EDTA anticoagulant tube. Ficoll Paque Plus density gradient separation was used to isolate PBMCs, and no further T cell sorting was done. An Agilent 2100 Bioanalyzer and agarose gel were used to check RNA quality, while a NanoDrop 2000 measured RNA concentration. As for this clonotype: Its antigen is unknown. A read error likely explains this, since a far larger clone differs by one base. This is likely a read error, given that the CDR3 carries no conserved phenylalanine or tryptophan at its end.

The sample here was peripheral blood mononuclear cells (PBMCs), taken at new diagnosis, from a patient treated with antithyroid drugs. This chain joins TRBV7-2 to TRBJ2-2; the D element could tentatively be TRBD1 or TRBD2, as 5 bases agree for each. The TCR originated in a female donor with Graves disease. The CDR3 is CASSFPTGPTTGELFL. The nucleotide sequence reads TGTGCCAGCAGCTTCCCCACGGGACCCACGACCGGGGAGCTGTTTCTT.